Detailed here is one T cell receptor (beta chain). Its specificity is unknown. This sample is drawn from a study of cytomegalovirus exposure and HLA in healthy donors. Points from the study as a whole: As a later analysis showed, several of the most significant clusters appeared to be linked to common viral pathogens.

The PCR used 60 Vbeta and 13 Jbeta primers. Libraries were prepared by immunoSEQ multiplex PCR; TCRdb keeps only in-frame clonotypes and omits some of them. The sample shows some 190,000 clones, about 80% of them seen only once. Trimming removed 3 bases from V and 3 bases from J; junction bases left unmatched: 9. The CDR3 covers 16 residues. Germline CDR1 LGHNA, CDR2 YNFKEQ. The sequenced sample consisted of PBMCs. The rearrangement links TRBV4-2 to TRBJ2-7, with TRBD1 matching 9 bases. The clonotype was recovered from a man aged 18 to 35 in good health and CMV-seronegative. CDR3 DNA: TGTGCCAGCAGCCATACAGGCGGGGACAGGGTCTACGAGCAGTACTTC. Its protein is CASSHTGGDRVYEQYF.